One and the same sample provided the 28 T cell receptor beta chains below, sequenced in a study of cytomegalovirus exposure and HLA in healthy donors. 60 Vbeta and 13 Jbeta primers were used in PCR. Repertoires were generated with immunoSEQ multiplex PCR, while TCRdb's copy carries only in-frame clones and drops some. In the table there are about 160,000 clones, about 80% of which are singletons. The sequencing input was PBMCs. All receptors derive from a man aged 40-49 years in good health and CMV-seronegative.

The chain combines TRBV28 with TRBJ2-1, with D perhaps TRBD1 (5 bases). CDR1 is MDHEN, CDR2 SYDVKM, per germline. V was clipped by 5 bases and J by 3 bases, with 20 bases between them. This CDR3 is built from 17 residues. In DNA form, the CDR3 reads TGTGCCAGCAGTCCTGGGCCAGGGCAGGGCTACTACAATGAGCAGTTCTTC. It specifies CASSPGPGQGYYNEQFF.

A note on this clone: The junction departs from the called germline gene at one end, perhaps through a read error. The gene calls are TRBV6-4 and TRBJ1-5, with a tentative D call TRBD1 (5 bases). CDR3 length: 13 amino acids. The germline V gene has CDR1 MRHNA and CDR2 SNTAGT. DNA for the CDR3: TGTGCCAGCTGGGGGGGACTTAATCAGCCCCAACATTTT. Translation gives CASWGGLNQPQHF.

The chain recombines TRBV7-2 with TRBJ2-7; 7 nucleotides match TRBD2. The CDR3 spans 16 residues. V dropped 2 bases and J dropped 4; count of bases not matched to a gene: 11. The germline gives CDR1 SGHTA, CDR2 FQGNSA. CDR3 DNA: TGTGCCAGCAGCTTACCGGGGGAGGGGACGAGTTACGAGCAGTACGTC. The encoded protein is CASSLPGEGTSYEQYV.

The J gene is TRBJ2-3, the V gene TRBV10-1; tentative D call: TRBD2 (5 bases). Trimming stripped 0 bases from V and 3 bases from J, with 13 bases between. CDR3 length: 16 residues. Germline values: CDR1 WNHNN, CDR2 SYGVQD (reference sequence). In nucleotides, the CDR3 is TGCGCCAGCAGTGAGTCGAAGCGAGGGATTACAGATACGCAGTATTTT. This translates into CASSESKRGITDTQYF.

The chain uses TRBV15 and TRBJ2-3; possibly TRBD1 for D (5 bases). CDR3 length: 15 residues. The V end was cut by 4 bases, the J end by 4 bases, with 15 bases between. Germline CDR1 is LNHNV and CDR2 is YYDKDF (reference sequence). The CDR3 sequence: CATSTPDRVPDTQYF. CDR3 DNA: TGTGCCACCAGCACCCCAGACAGAGTTCCAGATACGCAGTATTTT.

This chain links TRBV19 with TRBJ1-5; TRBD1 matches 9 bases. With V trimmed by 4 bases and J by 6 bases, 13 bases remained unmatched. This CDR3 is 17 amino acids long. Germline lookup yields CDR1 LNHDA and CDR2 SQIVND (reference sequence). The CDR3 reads CASSKPPGQGRAQPQHF. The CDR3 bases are TGTGCCAGTAGTAAACCGCCGGGACAGGGAAGGGCTCAGCCCCAGCATTTT.

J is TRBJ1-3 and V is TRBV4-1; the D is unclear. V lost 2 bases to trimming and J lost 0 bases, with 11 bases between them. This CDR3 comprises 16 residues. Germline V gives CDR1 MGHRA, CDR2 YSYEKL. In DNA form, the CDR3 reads TGCGCCAGCAGCCAAACCGGGAGACTCTCTGGAAACACCATATATTTT. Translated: CASSQTGRLSGNTIYF.

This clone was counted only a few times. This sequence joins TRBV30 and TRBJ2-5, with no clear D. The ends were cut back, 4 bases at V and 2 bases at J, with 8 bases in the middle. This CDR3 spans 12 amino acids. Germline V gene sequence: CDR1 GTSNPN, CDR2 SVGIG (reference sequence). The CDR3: CAWTVTQETQYF. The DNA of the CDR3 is TGTGCCTGGACAGTTACACAAGAGACCCAGTACTTC.

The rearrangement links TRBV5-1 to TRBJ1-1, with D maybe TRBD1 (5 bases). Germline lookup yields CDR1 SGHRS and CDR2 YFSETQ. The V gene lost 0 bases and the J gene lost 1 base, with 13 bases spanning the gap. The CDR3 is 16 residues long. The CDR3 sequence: CASSLGREWKNTEAFF. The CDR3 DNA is TGCGCCAGCAGCTTGGGCAGGGAATGGAAGAACACTGAAGCTTTCTTT. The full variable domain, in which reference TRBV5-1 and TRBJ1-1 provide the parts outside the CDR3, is KAGVTQTPRYLIKTRGQQVTLSCSPISGHRSVSWYQQTPGQGLQFLFEYFSETQRNKGNFPGRFSGRQFSNSRSEMNVSTLELGDSALYLCASSLGREWKNTEAFFGQGTRLTVV.

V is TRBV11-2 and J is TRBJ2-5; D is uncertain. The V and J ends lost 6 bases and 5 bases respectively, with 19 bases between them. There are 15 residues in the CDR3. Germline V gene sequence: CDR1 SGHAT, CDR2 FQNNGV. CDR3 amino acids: CASSYFARRSETQYF. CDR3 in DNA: TGTGCCAGCAGTTACTTCGCTAGGCGGTCGGAGACCCAGTACTTC.

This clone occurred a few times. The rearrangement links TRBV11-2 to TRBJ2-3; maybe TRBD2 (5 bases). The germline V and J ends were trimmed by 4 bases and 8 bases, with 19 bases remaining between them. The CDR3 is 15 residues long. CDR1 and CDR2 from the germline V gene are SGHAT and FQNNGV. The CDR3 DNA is TGTGCCAGCAGCTCAGGACTCACACGGATAGGTACGCAGTATTTT. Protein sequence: CASSSGLTRIGTQYF. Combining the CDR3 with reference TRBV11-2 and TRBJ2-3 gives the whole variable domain EAGVAQSPRYKIIEKRQSVAFWCNPISGHATLYWYQQILGQGPKLLIQFQNNGVVDDSQLPKDRFSAERLKGVDSTLKIQPAKLEDSAVYLCASSSGLTRIGTQYFGPGTRLTVL.

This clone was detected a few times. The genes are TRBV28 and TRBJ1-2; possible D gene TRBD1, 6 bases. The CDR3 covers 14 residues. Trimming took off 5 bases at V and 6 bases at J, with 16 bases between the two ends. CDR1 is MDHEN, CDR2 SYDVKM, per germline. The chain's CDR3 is CASSPLGWDNGYTF. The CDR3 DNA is TGTGCCAGCAGTCCACTCGGTTGGGACAATGGCTACACCTTC.

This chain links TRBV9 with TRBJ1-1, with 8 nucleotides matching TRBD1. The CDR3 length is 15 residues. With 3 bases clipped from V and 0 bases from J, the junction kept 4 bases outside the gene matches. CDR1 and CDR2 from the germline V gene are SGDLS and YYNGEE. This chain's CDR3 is CASSGQGILNTEAFF. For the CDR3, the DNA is TGTGCCAGCAGCGGACAGGGGATATTGAACACTGAAGCTTTCTTT.

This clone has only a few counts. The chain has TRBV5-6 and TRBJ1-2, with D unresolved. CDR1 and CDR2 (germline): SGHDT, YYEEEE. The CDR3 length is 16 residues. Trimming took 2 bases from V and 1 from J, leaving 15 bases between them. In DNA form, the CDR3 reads TGTGCCAGCAGCTTATCGGGGAGAGGAGGTAACTATGGCTACACCTTC. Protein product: CASSLSGRGGNYGYTF.

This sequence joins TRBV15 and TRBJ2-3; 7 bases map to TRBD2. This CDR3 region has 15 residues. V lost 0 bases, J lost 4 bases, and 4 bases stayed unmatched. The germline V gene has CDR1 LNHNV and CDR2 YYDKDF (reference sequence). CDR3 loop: CATSRDGGKSDTQYF. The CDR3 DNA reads TGTGCCACCAGCAGAGACGGGGGGAAGTCAGATACGCAGTATTTT. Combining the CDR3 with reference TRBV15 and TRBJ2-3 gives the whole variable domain DAMVIQNPRYQVTQFGKPVTLSCSQTLNHNVMYWYQQKSSQAPKLLFHYYDKDFNNEADTPDNFQSRRPNTSFCFLDIRSPGLGDTAMYLCATSRDGGKSDTQYFGPGTRLTVL.

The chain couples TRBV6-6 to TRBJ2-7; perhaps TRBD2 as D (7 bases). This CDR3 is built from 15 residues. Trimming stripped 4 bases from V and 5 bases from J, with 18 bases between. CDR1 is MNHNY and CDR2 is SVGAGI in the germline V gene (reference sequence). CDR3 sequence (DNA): TGTGCCAGCAGTTCCTCGGTGGGGGGGCTTAACGAGCAGTACGTC. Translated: CASSSSVGGLNEQYV.

The CDR3 sequence: CASSERGPGKNIQYF. CDR3 DNA: TGTGCCAGCTCTGAAAGGGGGCCAGGCAAAAACATTCAGTACTTC. The chain combines TRBV2 with TRBJ2-4; 7 positions match TRBD1. Germline-derived CDR1 and CDR2 are SNHLY and FYNNEI. V shed 8 bases and J 3 bases; nucleotides not matched to a gene: 10. This CDR3 spans 15 amino acids. Drawing the rest from reference TRBV2 and TRBJ2-4, the complete variable domain is EPEVTQTPSHQVTQMGQEVILRCVPISNHLYFYWYRQILGQKVEFLVSFYNNEISEKSEIFDDQFSVERPDGSNFTLKIRSTKLEDSAMYFCASSERGPGKNIQYFGAGTRLSVL.

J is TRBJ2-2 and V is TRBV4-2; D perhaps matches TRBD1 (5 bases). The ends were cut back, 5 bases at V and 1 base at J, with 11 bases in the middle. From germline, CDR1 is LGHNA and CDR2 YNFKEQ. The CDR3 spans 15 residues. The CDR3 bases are TGTGCCAGCAGCGACTTGGGGCGGAACACCGGGGAGCTGTTTTTT. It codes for CASSDLGRNTGELFF.

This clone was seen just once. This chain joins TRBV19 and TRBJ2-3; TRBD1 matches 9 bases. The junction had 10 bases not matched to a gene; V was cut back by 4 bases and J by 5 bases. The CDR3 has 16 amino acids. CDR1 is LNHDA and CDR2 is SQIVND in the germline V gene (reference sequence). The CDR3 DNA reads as TGTGCCAGTAGTAGGACGCGGGACAGGGTAAGAGATACGCAGTATTTT. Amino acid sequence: CASSRTRDRVRDTQYF.

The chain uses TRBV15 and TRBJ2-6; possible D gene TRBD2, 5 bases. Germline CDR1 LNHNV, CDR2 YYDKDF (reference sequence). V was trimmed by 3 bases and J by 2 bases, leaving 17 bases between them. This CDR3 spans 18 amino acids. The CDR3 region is CATSSAVTSGTGANVLTF. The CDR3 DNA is TGTGCCACCAGCAGCGCCGTGACTTCGGGGACTGGGGCCAACGTCCTGACTTTC.

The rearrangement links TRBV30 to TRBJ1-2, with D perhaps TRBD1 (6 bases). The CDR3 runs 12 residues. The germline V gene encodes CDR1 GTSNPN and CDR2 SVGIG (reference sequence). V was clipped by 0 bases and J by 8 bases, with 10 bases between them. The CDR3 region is CAWSVNREGYTF. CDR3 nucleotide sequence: TGTGCCTGGAGTGTTAACAGGGAAGGCTACACCTTC.

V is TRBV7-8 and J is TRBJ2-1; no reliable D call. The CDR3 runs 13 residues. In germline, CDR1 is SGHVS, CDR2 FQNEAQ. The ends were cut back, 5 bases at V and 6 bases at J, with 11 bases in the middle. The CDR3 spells CASSQFRSNEQFF. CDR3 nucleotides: TGTGCCAGCAGCCAGTTCCGATCCAATGAGCAGTTCTTC.

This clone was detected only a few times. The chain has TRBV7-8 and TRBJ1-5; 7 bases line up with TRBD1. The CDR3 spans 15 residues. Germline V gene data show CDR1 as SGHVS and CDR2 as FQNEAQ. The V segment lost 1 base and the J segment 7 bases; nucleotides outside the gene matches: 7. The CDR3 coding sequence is TGTGCCAGCAGCTTAGGGCGGACAGGTTACCAGCCCCAGCATTTT. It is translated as CASSLGRTGYQPQHF. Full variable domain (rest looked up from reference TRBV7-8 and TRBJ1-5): GAGVSQSPRYKVAKRGQDVALRCDPISGHVSLFWYQQALGQGPEFLTYFQNEAQLDKSGLPSDRFFAERPEGSVSTLKIQRTQQEDSAVYLCASSLGRTGYQPQHFGDGTRLSIL.

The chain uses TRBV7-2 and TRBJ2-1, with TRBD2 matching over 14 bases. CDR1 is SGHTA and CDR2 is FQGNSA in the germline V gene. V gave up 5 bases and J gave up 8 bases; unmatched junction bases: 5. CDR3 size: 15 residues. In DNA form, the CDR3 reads TGTGCCAGCAGCCTGACTAGCGGGAGGGCCGATGAGCAGTTCTTC. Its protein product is CASSLTSGRADEQFF.

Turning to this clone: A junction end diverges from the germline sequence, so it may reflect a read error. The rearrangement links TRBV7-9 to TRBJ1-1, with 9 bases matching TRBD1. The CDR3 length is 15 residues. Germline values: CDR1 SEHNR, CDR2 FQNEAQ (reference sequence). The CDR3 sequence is CSSSLGTGRVTEAFF. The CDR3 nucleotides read TGTTCCAGCAGCTTAGGGACAGGGCGGGTAACTGAAGCTTTCTTT.

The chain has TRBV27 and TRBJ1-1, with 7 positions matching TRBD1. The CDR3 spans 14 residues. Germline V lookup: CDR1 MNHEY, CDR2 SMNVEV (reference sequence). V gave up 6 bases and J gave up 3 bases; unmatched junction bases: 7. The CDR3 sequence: CASRRGPADTEAFF. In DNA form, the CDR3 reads TGTGCCAGCAGGAGGGGGCCGGCGGACACTGAAGCTTTCTTT.

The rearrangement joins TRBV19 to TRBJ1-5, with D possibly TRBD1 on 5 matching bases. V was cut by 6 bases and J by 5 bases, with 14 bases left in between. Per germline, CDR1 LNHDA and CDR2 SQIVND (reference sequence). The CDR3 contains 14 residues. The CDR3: CASSQLWGDQPQHF. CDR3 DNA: TGTGCCAGTAGCCAACTTTGGGGGGATCAGCCCCAGCATTTT.

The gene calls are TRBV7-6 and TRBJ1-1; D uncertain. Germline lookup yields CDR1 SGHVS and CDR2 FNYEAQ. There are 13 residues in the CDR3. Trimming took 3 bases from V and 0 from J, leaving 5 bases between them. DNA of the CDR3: TGTGCCAGCAGCTTCGGGTTGAACACTGAAGCTTTCTTT. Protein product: CASSFGLNTEAFF.